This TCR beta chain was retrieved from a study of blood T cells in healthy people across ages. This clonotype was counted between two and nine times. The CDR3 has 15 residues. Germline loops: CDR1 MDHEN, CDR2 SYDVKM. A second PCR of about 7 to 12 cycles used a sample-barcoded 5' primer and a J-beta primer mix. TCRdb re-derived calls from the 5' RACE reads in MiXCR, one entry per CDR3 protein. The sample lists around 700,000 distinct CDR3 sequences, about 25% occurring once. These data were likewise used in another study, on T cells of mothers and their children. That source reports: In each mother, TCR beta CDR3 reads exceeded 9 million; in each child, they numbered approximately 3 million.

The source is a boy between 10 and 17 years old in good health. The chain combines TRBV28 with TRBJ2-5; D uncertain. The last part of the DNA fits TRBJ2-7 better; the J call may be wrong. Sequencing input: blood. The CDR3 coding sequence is TGTGCCAGCACAGTTTCCCCCGCAGGTATGAACGAGCAGTACTTC. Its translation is CASTVSPAGMNEQYF.